Described below is a single TCR beta chain sequence and its context. This entry belongs to a study of early T cells in non-severe SARS-CoV-2 infection. The V end lost 2 bases, the J end lost 4 bases, and 11 bases lay between the germline ends. CDR3 size: 14 residues. In germline, CDR1 is SEHNR, CDR2 FQNEAQ (reference sequence). TCRdb redid the calling of the 5' RACE reads with MiXCR, one entry per CDR3 protein. This table holds 65,000 to 85,000 distinct CDR3 sequences, approximately 10% found once. The chain has TRBV7-9 and TRBJ1-2; a weak D match, TRBD1 (5 bases). This clonotype was obtained from an adult who was a healthcare worker with PCR-confirmed SARS-CoV-2 infection or an uninfected control (not recorded which). Material: whole blood. The DNA for the CDR3 is TGTGCCAGCAGCTTAAGGCCTGACAGCTATGGCTACACCTTC. It codes for CASSLRPDSYGYTF.